This entry describes one T cell receptor (beta chain). Clones were read by immunoSEQ multiplex PCR, and TCRdb kept only the in-frame ones, dropping some. The data show around 51,000 clones, 94% seen once. With 2 bases removed from V and 6 bases from J, the gap between germline ends came to 13 bases. Germline V CDR1 and CDR2: SGHTA, FQGNSA. The CDR3 has 15 amino acids. The data were taken from a study of T cell changes during pregnancy in multiple sclerosis. The sequence was obtained from a female donor with multiple sclerosis, enrolled in a pregnancy study. The specimen was CD4+ T cells from peripheral blood mononuclear cells, collected in the second trimester of pregnancy. The rearrangement links TRBV7-2 to TRBJ1-4; D uncertain. The CDR3 spells CASSLYPSGYEKLFF. In DNA form, the CDR3 reads TGTGCCAGCAGCTTATATCCCTCGGGGTATGAAAAACTGTTTTTT.